The following is a T cell receptor beta chain sequence with its context. The sample belongs to a study of shared clonotypes between healthy human individuals. Across the study: Every donor yielded three CD4 naive, three CD4 memory, two CD8 naive and one CD8 memory plate.

Clones were sequenced by immunoSEQ multiplex PCR, and TCRdb holds only the in-frame ones, with some missing. Among approximately 1.4 million clones listed, around 98% were seen once. Sequenced sample: naive CD4+ T cells sorted from blood. Documented subset: CD45RA+ positively selected. The clonotype was recovered from a man aged 30-40 years in good health.

CDR3 sequence (DNA): TGTGCCAGCAGCCGGCGGGAGGGCCTCCACAATGAGCAGTTCTTC. This encodes CASSRREGLHNEQFF. The chain joins TRBV6-5 to TRBJ2-1; 9 bases agree with TRBD2. J was trimmed by 5 bases and V by 6 bases; bases with no gene match: 8. Germline CDR1 and CDR2: MNHEY and SVGAGI. This CDR3 contains 15 residues.